This T cell receptor (beta chain) appears in the sequencing data of a study of blood T cell repertoires in COVID-19. Study-wide context: Material from acute and convalescent COVID-19 was sourced from the United States, Italy and Spain. From T cells, B-cell-depleted T cells, or PBMCs came the material, which was cDNA or gDNA.

TCRdb's table, derived via immunoSEQ multiplex PCR, lists solely in-frame clones and lacks some. Of some 220,000 clones detected, roughly 80% appear once; the ten largest clones hold about 3%. Germline lookup yields CDR1 MNHEY and CDR2 SVGAGI. The CDR3 is made up of 14 amino acids. Unmatched junction bases numbered 11, after V lost 8 bases and J lost 7 bases. The receptor was isolated from a woman aged 25 to 39 who had recovered from COVID-19. The source material was peripheral blood. The J gene is TRBJ1-2, the V gene TRBV6-5; 9 nucleotides align to TRBD1. CDR3 bases: TGTGCCAGCTCCAGCCGGGACAGGGATTCTGGCTACACCTTC. It translates to CASSSRDRDSGYTF.